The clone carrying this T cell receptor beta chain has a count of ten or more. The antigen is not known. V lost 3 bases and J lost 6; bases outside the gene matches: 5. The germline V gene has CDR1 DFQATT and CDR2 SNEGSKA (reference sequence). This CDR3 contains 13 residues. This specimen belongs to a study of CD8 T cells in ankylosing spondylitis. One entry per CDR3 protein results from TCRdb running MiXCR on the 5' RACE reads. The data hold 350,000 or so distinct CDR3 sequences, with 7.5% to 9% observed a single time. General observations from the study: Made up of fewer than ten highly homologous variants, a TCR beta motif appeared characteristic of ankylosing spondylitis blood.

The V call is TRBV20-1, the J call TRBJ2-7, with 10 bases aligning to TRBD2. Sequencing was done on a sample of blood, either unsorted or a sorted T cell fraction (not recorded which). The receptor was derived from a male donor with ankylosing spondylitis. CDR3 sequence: CSARGLAPGEQYF. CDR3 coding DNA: TGCAGTGCTAGGGGACTAGCGCCAGGCGAGCAGTACTTC.